This T cell receptor (beta chain) was observed in a study of Ad26.COV2.S vaccination and SARS-CoV-2 variants. About the study: Intramuscularly, Ad26.COV2.S was given either once or twice, 56 days apart.

Method: immunoSEQ multiplex PCR; TCRdb's copy keeps in-frame clones and lacks some. This table has under 250,000 clones, around 88% appearing once. Germline CDR1 reads MGHRA; CDR2 reads YSYEKL. The CDR3 runs 15 residues. V gave up 1 base and J gave up 4 bases, with 14 bases separating them. The sample's treatment: around 19 received Ad26.COV2.S at low or high dose, single or two shots; roughly five received placebo; per-sample allocation not given. Material that was analyzed had been drawn on day 63 after the first vaccine or placebo injection. The sample came from a Boston adult aged 18-55 years. Sample: peripheral blood, taken in a trial of Ad26.COV2.S vaccine versus placebo. This sequence joins TRBV4-1 and TRBJ2-7, with D perhaps TRBD2 (7 bases). This TCR was recovered from a person between 18 and 65 years old who received the Ad26.COV2.S COVID-19 vaccine or a placebo. DNA for the CDR3: TGCGCCAGCAGCCAAGTTCTTGGGAGGGGGTACGAGCAGTACTTC. As protein: CASSQVLGRGYEQYF.